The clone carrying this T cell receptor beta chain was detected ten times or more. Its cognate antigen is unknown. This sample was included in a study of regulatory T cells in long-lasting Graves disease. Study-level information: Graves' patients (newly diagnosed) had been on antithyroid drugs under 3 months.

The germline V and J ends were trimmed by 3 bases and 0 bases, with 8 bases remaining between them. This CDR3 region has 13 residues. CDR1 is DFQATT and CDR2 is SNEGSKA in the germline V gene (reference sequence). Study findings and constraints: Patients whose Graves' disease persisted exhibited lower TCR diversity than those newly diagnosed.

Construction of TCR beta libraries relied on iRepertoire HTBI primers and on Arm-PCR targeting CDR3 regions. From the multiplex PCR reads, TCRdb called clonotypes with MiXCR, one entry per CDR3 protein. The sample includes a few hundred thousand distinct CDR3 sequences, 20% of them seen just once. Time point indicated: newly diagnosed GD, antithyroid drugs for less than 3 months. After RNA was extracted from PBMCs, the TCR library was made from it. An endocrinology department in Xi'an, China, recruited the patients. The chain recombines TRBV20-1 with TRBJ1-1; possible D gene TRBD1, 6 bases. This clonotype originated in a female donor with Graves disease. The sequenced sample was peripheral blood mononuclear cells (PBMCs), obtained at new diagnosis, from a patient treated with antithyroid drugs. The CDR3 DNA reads TGCAGTGCTAGGCGGACAGTGAACACTGAAGCTTTCTTT. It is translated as CSARRTVNTEAFF.